Listed below are T cell receptor beta chains from one sample, sequenced in a study of regulatory T cells in long-lasting Graves disease. TCRdb re-called the multiplex PCR reads with MiXCR, one entry per CDR3 protein. The data contain about 470,000 distinct CDR3 sequences, 15% of them singletons. In addition, the sample was reused for a study of T cells in Graves' hyperthyroidism and ophthalmopathy.

Sequenced material: peripheral blood mononuclear cells (PBMCs), taken at new diagnosis, from a patient treated with antithyroid drugs. These receptor sequences come from a woman in her thirties with Graves disease. CDR3s include the opening cysteine and the closing phenylalanine or tryptophan. D genes are given only for firm matches. Only some rows state a clone size, as once, few, many or a class for expanded clones.

abundance,v_gene,d_gene,j_gene,CDR3aa,CDR3nt
many,TRBV7-9,-,TRBJ1-1,CASSLDIQTEAFF,TGTGCCAGCAGCTTAGATATTCAGACTGAAGCTTTCTTT
-,TRBV5-6,TRBD1,TRBJ2-1,CASSFYMQGVVNEQFF,TGTGCCAGCAGCTTCTATATGCAGGGGGTTGTCAATGAGCAGTTCTTC
-,TRBV19,TRBD2,TRBJ2-1,CASNAGTSSYNEQFF,TGTGCCAGTAACGCCGGGACTAGCTCCTACAATGAGCAGTTCTTC
few,TRBV12-3/TRBV12-4,-,TRBJ2-1,CASSLAQLAAEQFF,TGTGCCAGCAGTTTAGCCCAACTAGCCGCTGAGCAGTTCTTC
many,TRBV20-1,-,TRBJ2-1,CSARIGLRANEQFF,TGCAGTGCTAGAATCGGGTTACGAGCGAATGAGCAGTTCTTC
few,TRBV20-1,-,TRBJ2-7,CSAKGQRTTAYEQYF,TGCAGTGCTAAGGGGCAGAGGACAACAGCCTACGAGCAGTACTTC
many,TRBV27,-,TRBJ2-1,CASSLYVLAPGEQFF,TGTGCCAGCAGTTTATACGTACTAGCTCCCGGTGAGCAGTTCTTC
many,TRBV7-9,TRBD2,TRBJ2-7,CASSRLAQRTTYEQYF,TGTGCCAGCAGCAGACTAGCACAGCGAACCACCTACGAGCAGTACTTC
many,TRBV6-1,TRBD2,TRBJ2-1,CASSFSGRGINEQFF,TGTGCCAGCAGCTTTAGCGGGAGGGGGATCAATGAGCAGTTCTTC
many,TRBV30,-,TRBJ1-5,CAWSVQGNQPQHF,TGTGCCTGGAGTGTACAGGGCAATCAGCCCCAGCATTTT
few,TRBV3-1,-,TRBJ2-2,CASSHAGGPSGELFF,TGTGCCAGCAGCCATGCAGGAGGGCCTAGCGGGGAGCTGTTTTTT
many,TRBV11-1,TRBD1,TRBJ2-7,CASSLTRQGIDEQYF,TGTGCCAGCAGCTTAACCCGACAGGGGATTGACGAGCAGTACTTC
few,TRBV19,TRBD1,TRBJ1-4,CASSADRGATGNNEKLFF,TGTGCCAGTAGCGCCGACAGGGGCGCCACAGGCAATAATGAAAAACTGTTTTTT
many,TRBV24-1,-,TRBJ1-5,CATSDGDQPQHF,TGTGCCACCAGTGATGGTGATCAGCCCCAGCATTTT
many,TRBV20-1,-,TRBJ2-2,CSARSHPLAGELFF,TGCAGTGCTAGATCCCATCCACTAGCCGGGGAGCTGTTTTTT
-,TRBV4-1,-,TRBJ1-4,CASSQDQALLGANEKLFF,TGCGCCAGCAGCCAAGATCAAGCCCTTCTGGGGGCCAATGAAAAACTGTTTTTT
-,TRBV16,-,TRBJ2-7,CASSQWQGGQYF,TGTGCCAGCAGCCAATGGCAGGGCGGGCAGTACTTC
few,TRBV15,-,TRBJ1-5,CATSRDGGNQPQHF,TGTGCCACCAGCAGAGATGGGGGAAATCAGCCCCAGCATTTT
-,TRBV20-1,TRBD1,TRBJ2-7,CSARDLLGTGAYEQYF,TGCAGTGCTAGAGATTTACTCGGGACAGGGGCCTACGAGCAGTACTTC
few,TRBV3-1,-,TRBJ1-2,CASRPQGPYGYTF,TGTGCCAGCAGGCCACAGGGACCCTATGGCTACACCTTC
few,TRBV11-3,TRBD2,TRBJ2-4,CASSLVLAGGKNIQYF,TGTGCCAGCAGCTTAGTTCTAGCGGGAGGTAAAAACATTCAGTACTTC
-,TRBV20-1,-,TRBJ1-5,CSARPRTTMNQPQHF,TGCAGTGCTCGACCCCGGACCACAATGAATCAGCCCCAGCATTTT
-,TRBV6-1,TRBD1,TRBJ1-2,CASTLGQGGYGYTF,TGTGCCAGCACCCTAGGACAGGGGGGATATGGCTACACCTTC
many,TRBV2,TRBD2,TRBJ2-1,CARGGGLALSYNEQFF,TGTGCCAGGGGAGGGGGACTAGCGTTATCCTACAATGAGCAGTTCTTC
many,TRBV6-2/TRBV6-3,-,TRBJ2-1,CASHGGREYVYNEQFF,TGTGCCTCCCATGGGGGGCGGGAGTACGTCTACAATGAGCAGTTCTTC
-,TRBV14,-,TRBJ1-5,CASSQAGSRQPQHF,TGTGCCAGCAGCCAAGCAGGGTCGAGACAGCCCCAGCATTTT
many,TRBV30,-,TRBJ2-3,CAWSVGADTQYF,TGTGCCTGGAGTGTAGGAGCAGATACGCAGTATTTT
many,TRBV14,TRBD1,TRBJ1-2,CASSQVSQGVNYGYTF,TGTGCCAGCAGCCAAGTTTCCCAGGGGGTGAACTATGGCTACACCTTC
many,TRBV30,TRBD2,TRBJ2-3,CAWSAGTSGRTDTQYF,TGTGCCTGGAGTGCCGGGACTAGCGGACGCACAGATACGCAGTATTTT
-,TRBV19,-,TRBJ2-2,CASSSQGRERDTGELFF,TGTGCCAGTAGTTCTCAAGGCCGGGAGCGGGACACCGGGGAGCTGTTTTTT
many,TRBV14,TRBD2,TRBJ2-7,CASSQPGLAGVEQYF,TGTGCCAGCAGCCAACCGGGACTAGCGGGAGTGGAGCAGTACTTC
-,TRBV10-1,-,TRBJ2-3,CASSEVRTDTQYF,TGCGCCAGCAGTGAGGTGCGGACAGATACGCAGTATTTT
many,TRBV20-1,TRBD2,TRBJ2-3,CSAASGTSVFTDTQYF,TGCAGTGCTGCCTCCGGGACTAGCGTATTCACAGATACGCAGTATTTT
few,TRBV15,-,TRBJ1-1,CATSREGGADTEAFF,TGTGCCACCAGCAGAGAGGGGGGCGCGGACACTGAAGCTTTCTTT
-,TRBV20-1,-,TRBJ2-2,CSARVETSDYTGELFF,TGCAGTGCTAGAGTAGAGACTAGTGATTACACCGGGGAGCTGTTTTTT
many,TRBV12-3/TRBV12-4,TRBD2,TRBJ2-7,CASSTSLAGLSYEQYF,TGTGCCAGCAGCACATCTCTAGCGGGACTCTCCTACGAGCAGTACTTC
-,TRBV5-1,-,TRBJ2-3,CASSLNQHPADTQYF,TGCGCCAGCAGCTTGAATCAACACCCCGCAGATACGCAGTATTTT
many,TRBV13,-,TRBJ1-1,CASSLGSRVNTEAFF,TGTGCCAGCAGCTTAGGCTCCAGGGTGAACACTGAAGCTTTCTTT
-,TRBV7-9,-,TRBJ1-1,CASSSLLQIPAGTEAFF,TGTGCCAGCAGCTCTCTTCTTCAAATCCCGGCGGGCACTGAAGCTTTCTTT